The rows below give T cell receptor beta chains drawn from one sample of a study of T cell clonotyping in hematopoietic cell transplantation. Method: immunoSEQ multiplex PCR; TCRdb's copy keeps in-frame clones and lacks some. The sample has around 7,000 clones, approximately 91% seen once; the top ten hold about 4.8%. The source material was PBMCs, sampled 30 days after allogeneic stem cell transplant. The receptors shown here come from a female patient aged 50 to 65 who had an allogeneic stem cell transplant from an unrelated donor, so the T cells may come from the graft donor. Some clones in this sample may be carry-over from other donors' samples. Each CDR3 is given with its conserved first and last residue. Each record gives: J gene, V gene, clone size, D gene, CDR3 DNA, CDR3 protein. The D gene is left open where the match is weak. Clone size is given for some rows only: seen once, a few or many times, or a class if the clone is expanded.

TRBJ1-1,TRBV7-2,.,.,TGTGCCAGCAGCAAAGAGAGGGGCGTGAAAGCTTTCTTT,CASSKERGVKAFF
TRBJ1-2,TRBV6-5,.,.,TGTGCCAGCGGATCACAGCAAATCTATGGCTACACCTTC,CASGSQQIYGYTF
TRBJ2-4,TRBV19,.,.,TGTGCCAGTAGTATGGTGTCTAGTGGCAAAAACATTCAGTACTTC,CASSMVSSGKNIQYF
TRBJ2-7,TRBV7-9,.,TRBD2,TGTGCCAGCAGGGCTAGCGGGAGCGACGAGCAGTACTTC,CASRASGSDEQYF
TRBJ2-1,TRBV9,.,TRBD2,TGTGCCAGCAGCGAGGGGGCTAGCGGGACGAGCTCCTACAATGAGCAGTTCTTC,CASSEGASGTSSYNEQFF
TRBJ2-7,TRBV7-8,.,TRBD1,TGTACCAGCAGCTTAGGACAGGCCTACGAGCAGTACTTC,CTSSLGQAYEQYF
TRBJ1-4,TRBV6-5,.,TRBD1,TGTGCCAGCAGTTCTGGACAGGGCTTTAATGAAAAACTGTTTTTT,CASSSGQGFNEKLFF
TRBJ1-5,TRBV4-1,once,.,TGCGCCAGCAGCCAAGTGGGGGGGGGTCCCCCCCAGCATTTT,CASSQVGGGPPQHF
TRBJ2-6,TRBV7-9,.,.,TGTGCCAGCAGCCCCCGGGGGGCCTCTGGGGCCAACGTCCTGACTTTC,CASSPRGASGANVLTF
TRBJ2-7,TRBV14,.,.,TGTGCCAGCAGCCCTGCGAACTACGAGCAGTACTTC,CASSPANYEQYF
TRBJ2-7,TRBV4-1,.,.,TGCGCCAGCGGTCCTTCCTACGAGCAGTACTTC,CASGPSYEQYF
TRBJ1-1,TRBV30,.,TRBD1,TGTGCCTGGAGCCCCAGGGGGGGGAAAGCTTTCTTT,CAWSPRGGKAFF
TRBJ1-2,TRBV2,.,.,TGTGCCAGCAGTGACTCAGGGAACTATGGCTACACCTTC,CASSDSGNYGYTF
TRBJ1-2,TRBV6-5,.,.,TGTGCCAGCAGTTACTCGGTTCGCAGGGTCTATGGCTACACCTTC,CASSYSVRRVYGYTF
TRBJ1-1,TRBV5-4,.,.,TGTGCCACACATGACGGCGTGAACACTGAAGCTTTCTTT,CATHDGVNTEAFF
TRBJ2-7,TRBV15,.,.,TGTGCCACCAGCAGAAAAGGTGCCTACGAGCAGTACTTC,CATSRKGAYEQYF
TRBJ1-1,TRBV7-2,.,TRBD1,TGTGCCAGCAGCTTAGAGGTTTCGTCGTACAGGGGACCGAACACTGAAGCTTTCTTT,CASSLEVSSYRGPNTEAFF
TRBJ1-1,TRBV7-2,once,TRBD1,TGTGCCAGCAGCTCTTTTCAGGGGGTCATAGCTTTCTTT,CASSSFQGVIAFF
TRBJ2-1,TRBV7-9,.,TRBD1,TGTGCCAGCAGCCCGGGACAGGGGAATGACAATGAGCAGTTCTTC,CASSPGQGNDNEQFF
TRBJ1-6,TRBV6-5,once,.,TGTGCCAGCAGCCGACAGGCTAATTCACCCCTCCACTTT,CASSRQANSPLHF
TRBJ2-2,TRBV5-6,.,.,TGTGCCAGCAGCTTGTGGGCCCCCGGGGAGCTGTTTTTT,CASSLWAPGELFF
TRBJ1-2,TRBV29-1,once,.,TGCAGCGTTGAGCTACAGCAGAACTATGGCTACACCTTC,CSVELQQNYGYTF
TRBJ1-3,TRBV6-1,.,.,TGTGCCAGCAGCGAGTTGGGTGACACCATATATTTT,CASSELGDTIYF
TRBJ1-2,TRBV5-1,.,.,TGCGCCAGCAGCCCGGACAGCCGCTCTCCCTATGGCTACACCTTC,CASSPDSRSPYGYTF
TRBJ2-1,TRBV5-4,.,.,TGTGCCAGCAGCTTCGACAGTCAGTCCTACAATGAGCAGTTCTTC,CASSFDSQSYNEQFF
TRBJ2-7,TRBV9,.,.,TGTGCCAGCAGCGTAGACCCCACGGGCTCCTACGAGCAGTACTTC,CASSVDPTGSYEQYF
TRBJ2-4,TRBV10-3,.,.,TGTGCCATCAGTGAGGGACAACCGTACAAAAACATTCAGTACTTC,CAISEGQPYKNIQYF
TRBJ2-1,TRBV7-2,.,.,TGTGCCAGCAGCCCCTCCTACAATGAGCAGTTCTTC,CASSPSYNEQFF
TRBJ1-5,TRBV30,.,TRBD1,TGTGCTTGGAGGGGGCGGGACAATCAGCCCCAGCATTTT,CAWRGRDNQPQHF
TRBJ1-1,TRBV29-1,.,TRBD1,TGCAGCGCCGTGGGACAGGGGGCGCCGGCTTTCTTT,CSAVGQGAPAFF
TRBJ1-4,TRBV7-9,once,.,TGTGCGAGCCAGGGTGGGGAAAAACTGTTTTTT,CASQGGEKLFF